These T cell receptor beta chains were read from a single sample in a study of T cell repertoires in cytomegalovirus infection. TCRdb re-called the reads through MiXCR, storing one row per CDR3 protein. Of under 300,000 distinct CDR3 sequences detected, approximately 22% appear once; the ten largest clones hold around 20%. Their specific antigens are unknown. This specimen was cultured PBMCs, taken from culture after CMV antigen stimulation. These receptors all stem from a human donor in good health (CMV status not recorded). Some clones in this sample may be carry-over from other donors' samples. CDR3s include the opening cysteine and the closing phenylalanine or tryptophan. The D gene is left open where the match is weak. Only part of the rows carry a size: once, few, many, or a class if the clone is expanded.

j_call d_call clone_size v_call cdr3_aa cdr3_nt
TRBJ2-1 NA NA TRBV14 CASSAAVSYNEQFF TGTGCCAGCAGCGCCGCGGTCTCCTACAATGAGCAGTTCTTC
TRBJ2-1 NA NA TRBV4-2 CASSQNSMGEQFF TGTGCCAGCAGCCAAAACAGCATGGGTGAGCAGTTCTTC
TRBJ1-1 TRBD1 NA TRBV6-5 CASSYGTGGHTEAFF TGTGCCAGCAGTTACGGGACAGGGGGTCACACTGAAGCTTTCTTT
TRBJ2-1 NA NA TRBV7-3 CASSLKGTRSGNEQFF TGTGCCAGCAGCTTAAAGGGTACTAGGAGCGGCAATGAGCAGTTCTTC
TRBJ2-3 NA NA TRBV20-1 CSATDSSASTDTQYF TGCAGTGCAACGGACTCCTCGGCTAGCACAGATACGCAGTATTTT
TRBJ1-2 NA few TRBV19 CASSSRATGHGYTF TGTGCCAGTAGTTCCCGGGCGACGGGTCATGGCTACACCTTC
TRBJ1-5 NA once TRBV4-1 CASSQARTDQPQHF TGCGCCAGCAGCCAAGCCAGGACGGATCAGCCCCAGCATTTT
TRBJ1-2 NA NA TRBV24-1 CATSDRREGYTF TGTGCCACCAGTGATCGGCGGGAAGGCTACACCTTC
TRBJ2-2 TRBD2 NA TRBV7-2 CASSFLSGLAGRNTGELFF TGTGCCAGCAGCTTTCTTTCAGGACTAGCGGGACGGAACACCGGGGAGCTGTTTTTT
TRBJ1-2 NA NA TRBV20-1 CSARDTRGYGYTF TGCAGTGCTAGAGATACAAGGGGATATGGCTACACCTTC